This is a list of T cell receptor beta chains from one sample in a study of cytomegalovirus exposure and HLA in healthy donors. Data came from immunoSEQ multiplex PCR; TCRdb stores just in-frame clones and leaves some out. The sample holds some 200,000 clones, just under 70% seen once. The sequenced sample consisted of PBMCs. These TCRs come from a middle-aged man in good health and CMV-seropositive. CDR3s include the opening cysteine and the closing phenylalanine or tryptophan. D genes are given only for firm matches. The size field is filled for only some rows; it gives once, few, many or a size class.

D,size,V,J,CDR3,DNA
NA,once,TRBV9,TRBJ2-3,CASARYSSTDTQYF,TGTGCCAGTGCGCGGTACTCTAGCACAGATACGCAGTATTTT
NA,NA,TRBV11-2,TRBJ2-7,CASSLAMAHF,TGTGCCAGCAGCTTAGCAATGGCCCACTTC
TRBD1,few,TRBV6-5,TRBJ1-2,CASSTTGLTGYTF,TGTGCCAGCAGTACGACAGGGTTGACTGGCTACACCTTC
TRBD1,NA,TRBV27,TRBJ2-2,CASSNYLGQGAVGELFF,TGTGCCAGCAGTAACTACCTTGGACAGGGGGCTGTCGGGGAGCTGTTTTTT
TRBD2,few,TRBV4-3,TRBJ2-7,CASSQDRATRGEEQYF,TGCGCCAGCAGCCAAGATAGGGCGACCCGGGGGGAAGAGCAGTACTTC
TRBD2,once,TRBV5-8,TRBJ2-3,CASSFTGTSGGGDTQYF,TGTGCCAGCAGCTTCACCGGGACTAGCGGGGGTGGAGATACGCAGTATTTT
NA,NA,TRBV9,TRBJ2-2,CASSGLKQGGELFF,TGTGCCAGCAGCGGACTAAAACAGGGCGGGGAGCTGTTTTTT
TRBD1,few,TRBV6-6,TRBJ1-5,CASRNPGQSNQPQHF,TGTGCCAGCAGAAATCCGGGACAGTCAAATCAGCCCCAGCATTTT
TRBD1,NA,TRBV2,TRBJ1-1,CASPGTGTSVAFF,TGTGCCAGCCCCGGGACAGGGACCTCGGTTGCTTTCTTT
NA,NA,TRBV19,TRBJ1-5,CASSLRQDSNQPQHF,TGTGCCAGTAGTCTCCGGCAGGATAGCAATCAGCCCCAGCATTTT
TRBD1,NA,TRBV4-3,TRBJ2-2,CASSPQGAGGELFF,TGCGCCAGCAGCCCCCAGGGGGCTGGCGGGGAGCTGTTTTTT
NA,NA,TRBV27,TRBJ1-1,CASSLGGGLNTEAFF,TGTGCCAGCAGTTTAGGGGGGGGCCTGAACACTGAAGCTTTCTTT
NA,NA,TRBV5-6,TRBJ2-5,CASSLGAFRNTQYF,TGTGCCAGCAGCTTGGGGGCCTTTAGGAACACCCAGTACTTC
TRBD1,NA,TRBV4-1,TRBJ1-5,CASSQDPQGGQPQHF,TGCGCCAGCAGCCAAGATCCACAGGGGGGTCAGCCCCAGCATTTT
TRBD1,few,TRBV19,TRBJ1-1,CASSLTGETEAFF,TGTGCCAGTAGTCTAACAGGGGAAACTGAAGCTTTCTTT
NA,NA,TRBV4-2,TRBJ2-6,CASSPTGGDGANVLTF,TGTGCCAGCAGCCCCACAGGGGGGGACGGGGCCAACGTCCTGACTTTC
TRBD1,NA,TRBV7-2,TRBJ2-7,CASSTYRGVSYEQYF,TGTGCCAGCAGCACTTACAGGGGCGTTTCCTACGAGCAGTACTTC
NA,NA,TRBV15,TRBJ2-1,CATSRPGYLPNEQFF,TGTGCCACCAGCAGGCCCGGGTATCTCCCGAATGAGCAGTTCTTC
TRBD1,few,TRBV19,TRBJ1-5,CASIRSTGGNQPQHF,TGTGCCAGTATTCGGTCAACAGGGGGGAATCAGCCCCAGCATTTT
TRBD1,few,TRBV5-5,TRBJ1-1,CASTATGGNTEAFF,TGTGCCAGCACGGCAACAGGGGGCAACACTGAAGCTTTCTTT
TRBD1,NA,TRBV5-1,TRBJ2-1,CASSRGTDLTNEQFF,TGCGCCAGCAGCCGAGGGACAGACCTGACCAATGAGCAGTTCTTC
NA,NA,TRBV6-5,TRBJ2-7,CASSYGEKTYEQYF,TGTGCCAGCAGTTACGGGGAGAAAACCTACGAGCAGTACTTC
TRBD1,NA,TRBV7-9,TRBJ2-7,CASSTTGKDEQYF,TGTGCCAGCAGCACGACAGGGAAGGACGAGCAGTACTTC
TRBD1,NA,TRBV28,TRBJ1-2,CASSSGQGRGYTF,TGTGCCAGCAGTTCCGGACAGGGCCGAGGCTACACCTTC
TRBD1,NA,TRBV25-1,TRBJ1-2,CASSAAGTGVYGYTF,TGTGCCAGCAGTGCCGCCGGGACAGGGGTTTATGGCTACACCTTC
NA,NA,TRBV11-2,TRBJ1-1,CASSPGRGKGNTEAFF,TGTGCCAGCAGCCCTGGACGGGGTAAGGGAAACACTGAAGCTTTCTTT
NA,NA,TRBV5-1,TRBJ2-7,CASSQTTQFLYEQYF,TGCGCCAGCAGCCAAACCACTCAATTCCTCTACGAGCAGTACTTC
TRBD1,NA,TRBV5-1,TRBJ1-2,CASSPGQGGDGYTF,TGCGCCAGCAGCCCAGGACAGGGTGGGGATGGCTACACCTTC
NA,NA,TRBV27,TRBJ1-4,CASSLSFGLGGKLFF,TGTGCCAGCAGTTTATCCTTCGGACTGGGAGGAAAACTGTTTTTT
TRBD2,once,TRBV11-2,TRBJ2-7,CASSLERGEIYEQYF,TGTGCCAGCAGCCTCGAGCGGGGGGAAATCTACGAGCAGTACTTC
TRBD1,NA,TRBV2,TRBJ1-1,CASSQDRGNTEAFF,TGTGCCAGCAGCCAAGACAGGGGCAACACTGAAGCTTTCTTT
NA,few,TRBV7-9,TRBJ1-5,CASSLTGSSNQPQHF,TGTGCCAGCAGCTTAACAGGGTCTAGCAATCAGCCCCAGCATTTT
NA,NA,TRBV29-1,TRBJ1-2,CSAGFDYGYTF,TGCAGCGCAGGGTTCGACTATGGCTACACCTTC
TRBD2,NA,TRBV7-9,TRBJ2-5,CASSLGTSGAQETQYF,TGTGCCAGCAGCCTCGGGACTAGCGGGGCCCAAGAGACCCAGTACTTC
TRBD1,NA,TRBV15,TRBJ2-7,CATSLGRDSSYEQYF,TGTGCCACCAGCCTAGGCCGGGACAGTTCCTACGAGCAGTACTTC
NA,NA,TRBV5-6,TRBJ2-3,CASSFGGPGGDTQYF,TGTGCCAGCAGCTTCGGGGGCCCCGGGGGGGATACGCAGTATTTT
TRBD1,NA,TRBV15,TRBJ2-2,CATSSSYPDRSDTGELFF,TGTGCCACCTCTTCGTCGTACCCGGACAGGTCGGACACCGGGGAGCTGTTTTTT
TRBD1,NA,TRBV9,TRBJ1-2,CASSVVTGGGGYTF,TGTGCCAGCAGCGTAGTGACAGGGGGGGGTGGCTACACCTTC
NA,NA,TRBV5-1,TRBJ2-7,CASSLAGVAGPYEQYF,TGCGCCAGCAGCTTGGCCGGAGTCGCAGGGCCGTACGAGCAGTACTTC
NA,NA,TRBV6-1,TRBJ2-1,CASSEGLSSYNEQFF,TGTGCCAGCAGTGAAGGCCTTAGCTCCTACAATGAGCAGTTCTTC
TRBD1,NA,TRBV5-6,TRBJ1-5,CASSLSTGLYSNQPQHF,TGTGCCAGCAGCTTGTCGACAGGGCTCTATAGCAATCAGCCCCAGCATTTT
NA,NA,TRBV28,TRBJ2-7,CASSLGGVYYEQYF,TGTGCCAGCAGTTTAGGAGGGGTATACTACGAGCAGTACTTC
NA,few,TRBV2,TRBJ1-4,CASSSGVNEKLFF,TGTGCCAGCAGTTCAGGGGTTAATGAAAAACTGTTTTTT
NA,NA,TRBV7-9,TRBJ1-1,CSSSFSGYGAFF,TGTTCCAGCAGCTTTAGCGGGTACGGAGCTTTCTTT
NA,NA,TRBV7-2,TRBJ2-7,CASSYQPGTSYEQYF,TGTGCCAGCAGCTATCAGCCGGGGACAAGCTACGAGCAGTACTTC
NA,few,TRBV5-4,TRBJ1-1,CASSLFGLRNTEAFF,TGTGCCAGCAGCTTATTTGGACTCAGGAACACTGAAGCTTTCTTT
TRBD1,NA,TRBV19,TRBJ2-3,CASSIGRQGDTQYF,TGTGCCAGTAGTATAGGAAGACAGGGAGATACGCAGTATTTT
TRBD1,NA,TRBV29-1,TRBJ2-7,CSVSGQGYEQYF,TGCAGCGTATCGGGACAGGGGTACGAGCAGTACTTC
TRBD1,NA,TRBV5-1,TRBJ1-3,CASSAGQGAGNTIYF,TGCGCCAGCAGCGCTGGACAGGGGGCTGGAAACACCATATATTTT